This passage covers 18 T cell receptor beta chains from one sample sequenced in a study of shared clonotypes between healthy human individuals. Assay: immunoSEQ multiplex PCR; the TCRdb copy retains only in-frame clones and omits some. Of approximately 1.5 million clones listed, approximately 98.5% are singletons. What was sequenced was naive CD4+ T cells sorted from blood. Subset specified: CD45RA+ positively selected. The receptors shown here come from a man aged 30 to 45 in good health.

The chain couples TRBV28 to TRBJ1-4; D is unresolved. This CDR3 has 13 amino acids. Looked up from germline, CDR1 is MDHEN and CDR2 is SYDVKM. The ends were cut back, 4 bases at V and 8 bases at J, with 11 bases in the middle. The CDR3, as DNA: TGTGCCAGCAGTTGGGGTACAGCAGAAAAACTGTTTTTT. Protein sequence: CASSWGTAEKLFF. Supplemented by reference TRBV28 and TRBJ1-4, the full variable domain reads DVKVTQSSRYLVKRTGEKVFLECVQDMDHENMFWYRQDPGLGLRLIYFSYDVKMKEKGDIPEGYSVSREKKERFSLILESASTNQTSMYLCASSWGTAEKLFFGSGTQLSVL.

V is TRBV10-1 and J is TRBJ2-1; 10 bases agree with TRBD2. The CDR3 is 16 amino acids. Unmatched junction bases numbered 11, after V lost 4 bases and J lost 8 bases. Germline CDR1 reads WNHNN; CDR2 reads SYGVQD (reference sequence). The CDR3: CASSGFRGTSVDEQFF. For the CDR3, the DNA is TGCGCCAGCAGTGGCTTCCGCGGGACTAGCGTCGATGAGCAGTTCTTC.

The J gene is TRBJ1-1, the V gene TRBV9; D unclear. The CDR3 is made up of 14 amino acids. Germline loops: CDR1 SGDLS, CDR2 YYNGEE. Trimming removed 0 bases at V and 4 bases at J, with 10 bases between. CDR3 region: CASSVGVWSTEAFF. The CDR3 DNA is TGTGCCAGCAGCGTAGGCGTTTGGTCCACTGAAGCTTTCTTT.

The chain carries TRBV9 and TRBJ2-1; D may match TRBD1 or TRBD2 (5 bases each). Germline CDR1 SGDLS, CDR2 YYNGEE. CDR3 size: 15 residues. V was pared by 3 bases and J by 9 bases, with 19 bases between. The CDR3: CASSGRSPLGVEQFF. CDR3 bases: TGTGCCAGCAGCGGACGGTCCCCCCTGGGGGTTGAGCAGTTCTTC.

A single count supports this clone. The V and J genes are TRBV5-4 and TRBJ2-1; 7 bases are a match to TRBD1. The CDR3 contains 15 residues. Trimming removed 2 bases from V and 7 bases from J; junction bases left unmatched: 9. CDR1 is SGHNT and CDR2 is YYREEE in the germline V gene (reference sequence). CDR3: CASSFDRDARNEQFF. The CDR3 DNA follows: TGTGCCAGCAGCTTTGACAGGGATGCGAGGAATGAGCAGTTCTTC.

The chain has TRBV28 and TRBJ1-3, with TRBD1 matching 10 bases. With 5 bases clipped from V and 4 bases from J, the junction kept 8 bases outside the gene matches. The CDR3 has 16 residues. Germline V gene data show CDR1 as MDHEN and CDR2 as SYDVKM. The CDR3 nucleotides read TGTGCCAGCAGTACTCGACAGGGGGCATCGGGAAACACCATATATTTT. This gives the protein CASSTRQGASGNTIYF.

This clone was observed once. The sample holds other DNA sequences that translate to the same CDR3. The chain recombines TRBV29-1 with TRBJ2-7; 9 nucleotides align to TRBD2. Unmatched junction bases numbered 2, after V lost 4 bases and J lost 1 base. Germline V lookup: CDR1 SQVTM, CDR2 ANQGSEA. The CDR3 is 13 residues long. The CDR3 loop is CSVGGRASYEQYF. In DNA, the CDR3 is TGCAGCGTTGGCGGGAGGGCGTCCTACGAGCAGTACTTC.

The chain combines TRBV6-1 with TRBJ1-1, with a possible D match to TRBD1 (5 bases). CDR3 length equals 12 residues. The germline CDR1 and CDR2 sequences are MNHNS and SASEGT. Trimming cost V 7 bases and J 5 bases, with 11 bases left between them. The chain's CDR3 is CASTEGRTEAFF. The CDR3, as DNA: TGTGCCAGCACCGAGGGACGGACTGAAGCTTTCTTT.

The chain is built from TRBV15 and TRBJ2-5; D perhaps matches TRBD2 (6 bases). V was pared by 3 bases and J by 1 base, with 12 bases between. The germline CDR1 and CDR2 sequences are LNHNV and YYDKDF (reference sequence). The CDR3 is made up of 15 amino acids. The CDR3 region has the DNA TGTGCCACCAGCAGTACGGGAGCAGGCCAAGAGACCCAGTACTTC. Translated, it gives CATSSTGAGQETQYF.

This chain uses TRBV5-1 with TRBJ2-1; a weak D match, TRBD1 (5 bases). This CDR3 has 15 amino acids. Trimming stripped 0 bases from V and 9 bases from J, with 16 bases between. Germline assignment: CDR1 SGHRS and CDR2 YFSETQ. CDR3 DNA sequence: TGCGCCAGCAGCTTGGAAGGGGTGTCAGTGGGTGAGCAGTTCTTC. This gives the protein CASSLEGVSVGEQFF.

The chain employs TRBV28 and TRBJ2-3; D may match TRBD1 or TRBD2 (6 bases each). The CDR3 covers 13 residues. Per the germline V gene, CDR1 is MDHEN and CDR2 is SYDVKM. The ends were cut back, 8 bases at V and 2 bases at J, with 11 bases in the middle. The DNA of the CDR3 is TGTGCCAGCGTCGGGGGCCCCACAGATACGCAGTATTTT. Encoded protein: CASVGGPTDTQYF.

The chain recombines TRBV5-1 with TRBJ2-7, with D perhaps matching TRBD1 or TRBD2 (5 bases each). The length of the CDR3 is 13 residues. Germline lookup yields CDR1 SGHRS and CDR2 YFSETQ. V was pared by 0 bases and J by 5 bases, with 9 bases between. This CDR3 reads CASSLAEGNEQYF. DNA for the CDR3: TGCGCCAGCAGCTTGGCCGAGGGGAACGAGCAGTACTTC.

This clone showed up just once. The gene calls are TRBV6-1 and TRBJ1-2; weak D call: TRBD1 (5 bases). This CDR3 comprises 13 residues. V was clipped by 4 bases and J by 2 bases, with 8 bases between them. The germline CDR1 and CDR2 sequences are MNHNS and SASEGT. The CDR3 loop is CASSVGENYGYTF. The CDR3 DNA follows: TGTGCCAGCAGTGTGGGGGAGAACTATGGCTACACCTTC.

The sample holds one count of this clone. V is TRBV4-2 and J is TRBJ1-5; D might be TRBD1 (5 bases). CDR3 length: 16 residues. Germline values: CDR1 LGHNA, CDR2 YNFKEQ. V was shortened by 1 base and J by 4 bases, with 14 bases between the two germline ends. In nucleotides, the CDR3 is TGTGCCAGCAGCCAAGGGCAGGACAAGGTAAATCAGCCCCAGCATTTT. Its translation is CASSQGQDKVNQPQHF.

In nucleotides, the CDR3 is TGTGCCAGCAGCTTAGAAGCGCTAGCCGAGACACGCTACGAGCAGTACTTC. Translation: CASSLEALAETRYEQYF. The chain is built from TRBV7-2 and TRBJ2-7, with D perhaps matching TRBD2 (5 bases). CDR1 SGHTA and CDR2 FQGNSA come from the germline V gene. V was shortened by 1 base and J by 3 bases, with 19 bases between the two germline ends. This CDR3 has 17 residues.

This chain links TRBV11-1 with TRBJ2-1; maybe TRBD2 (5 bases). V lost 7 bases to trimming and J lost 5 bases, with 15 bases between them. Germline CDR1 and CDR2: SGHAT and FQDESV (reference sequence). The CDR3 runs 14 residues. CDR3 nucleotides: TGTGCCAGCAACCGGGATCCAGTACACAATGAGCAGTTCTTC. Translated: CASNRDPVHNEQFF. Filled out from reference TRBV11-1 and TRBJ2-1, the complete variable domain reads EAEVAQSPRYKITEKSQAVAFWCDPISGHATLYWYRQILGQGPELLVQFQDESVVDDSQLPKDRFSAERLKGVDSTLKIQPAELGDSAMYLCASNRDPVHNEQFFGPGTRLTVL.

The rearrangement uses TRBV7-8 and TRBJ1-5; D unresolved. Germline CDR1 and CDR2: SGHVS and FQNEAQ. Trimming took 3 bases from V and 5 from J, leaving 11 bases between them. There are 14 residues in the CDR3. This CDR3 is CASSFNSGDQPQHF. The CDR3 bases are TGTGCCAGCAGCTTTAACTCCGGCGATCAGCCCCAGCATTTT.

The chain is built from TRBV5-4 and TRBJ2-1; TRBD1 is a possible D gene (5 bases). The CDR3 runs to 14 residues. V was clipped by 2 bases and J by 1 base, with 7 bases between them. Germline V lookup: CDR1 SGHNT, CDR2 YYREEE (reference sequence). In DNA, the CDR3 is TGTGCCAGCAGCTTAAGGGGATCCTACAATGAGCAGTTCTTC. It specifies CASSLRGSYNEQFF.